A single TCR beta chain is shown here with its context. This specimen belongs to a study of cytomegalovirus exposure and HLA in healthy donors. Germline CDR1 and CDR2: LGHNA and YSLEER. The CDR3 consists of 19 residues. V shed 0 bases and J 2 bases; nucleotides not matched to a gene: 5. PCR employed 60 Vbeta and 13 Jbeta primers. TCRdb keeps only in-frame clones here, not all; method: immunoSEQ multiplex PCR. The repertoire consists of about 110,000 clones, with 60% to 85% occurring once and the leading ten covering approximately 2.8%. This sequence originates from a male donor in good health and CMV-seropositive. This rearrangement joins TRBV4-3 to TRBJ2-6; 12 positions agree with TRBD2. The sequencing sample was made of PBMCs. The CDR3 sequence is CASSQDPSGGAAGANVLTF. The CDR3 region has the DNA TGCGCCAGCAGCCAAGATCCTAGCGGGGGGGCGGCTGGGGCCAACGTCCTGACTTTC.